This TCR beta chain was identified in a study of cytomegalovirus exposure and HLA in healthy donors (dated by TCRdb to the late 2010s). With regard to the full study: According to an earlier analysis of 587 of the donors, some 170 million T cells yielded 100 million or so unique TCR beta sequences and around 300 Gb of sequence data. An early release that covered roughly 600 HLA-typed donors contained about 300 gigabases of sequencing data and 80 million or so unique TCR sequences. All discovery cohort repertoires had been generated on a single sequencing platform. Because of strong linkage in the cohort, four or five DR-DQ haplotypes were treated as single units for association and clustering. In an earlier analysis of 587 of the donors, high-throughput TCR beta sequencing was used to judge whether each TCR beta V gene segment behaved as functional or pseudogenic. Of the 300 to 450 genotyped donors, approximately 80% were placed in the genetic ancestry cluster associated with self-reported Caucasian donors. Along with the approximately 650-subject first cohort, a separate validation cohort of roughly 110 different subjects was used. The study combined high-throughput TCR immunosequencing, statistical association of individual TCRs with disease status, and machine learning to predict cytomegalovirus infection status. A later genetic analysis used genome-wide SNP genotypes for about 55% of the 666 donors, treating that subset as a discovery cohort. Using immunosequencing, the study profiled T cell repertoires from 500 to 800 subjects and related those repertoires to cytomegalovirus serostatus. HLA typing included class I and class II loci at four-digit resolution. A later analysis re-examined previously published TCR beta repertoires from just over 650 donors and added high-resolution HLA genotyping to investigate patterns of TCR occurrence. Among a few hundred genotyped donors of the cohort, an average of around 240,000 unique TCR beta nucleotide sequences were sequenced per donor, 15% to 20% of them non-productive. Typing coverage varied by locus: roughly 620-640 donors for A, B, C, DRB1 and DQB1; more than 500 for DQA1; approximately 570 for DPA1; approximately 450 for DPB1. The study was designed to test whether signatures of past pathogen exposure could be identified by cataloging public T cell receptors. In the later analysis, no new phenotypic data were used to find candidate immune exposures; instead, reliance was placed on TCR beta sequences and their occurrence across donors. Alongside the repertoire data, information on donor age, sex, ethnicity and CMV serostatus was compiled. Findings and caveats that apply to the study as a whole: Most TCR sequences were seen in very few donors, while some public TCRs were found in many individuals. The only immune exposure information available for the cohort was CMV serostatus. Because counts were too low, roughly 18 rarely observed V segments, including chromosome 9 orphons, were left out of the earlier analysis of 587 of the donors. The cohort was sequenced for TCR beta chains only, and without alpha or paired-chain data the features that could be detected were limited. Because HLA typing was unavailable for some donors at each locus, only the typed subset was used in association tests. In both the original and validation cohorts, the classifier was reported to diagnose cytomegalovirus status with high specificity and sensitivity. According to a later genetic analysis, donors in an Asian-associated ancestry cluster had fewer N-insertions in productive TCRs than the approximately 630-donor mean. A further reported finding was that TCR beta sequences accurately predicted the HLA-A and HLA-B alleles for most subjects in the first cohort. In vitro tests confirmed that a few of the cytomegalovirus-associated TCR beta chains recognize cytomegalovirus antigens. Sequencing depth was assumed to be roughly uniform across donors in the presence/absence analyses, though that assumption may not hold. In the study, some 160 TCR beta chains were listed as associated with cytomegalovirus. In a later analysis, several top co-occurrence clusters were reported to appear linked to parvovirus B19, influenza, CMV and Epstein-Barr virus. It was suggested by the authors that the approach could potentially be generalized to other disease states and immunological phenotypes. Linkage disequilibrium might explain the correlated functional status among segregating V segments, but an unknown experimental factor could not be ruled out. In a later analysis, some 18,000 TCR beta sequences were associated with specific HLA alleles at a false discovery rate of 0.05. A later analysis found that HLA-associated TCR beta chains were more clonally expanded and had lower generation probabilities than equally common non-associated chains. Broadly in line with IMGT annotations, most TCR beta V segments showed up in productive rearrangements about 87% or about 30% of the time in an earlier analysis of 587 of the donors. The sequencing pipeline was judged likely to have produced a cluster of highly shared sequence variants as a technical artifact. In a later analysis, TCR association rates were found to vary across HLA loci, with the most associated TCRs seen for DRB1 alleles and the fewest for HLA-C alleles. Most CMV-associated TCR beta chains appeared to be HLA-restricted in a later analysis, and the HLA associations seemed to be driven largely by CMV exposure. An association between a missense DCLRE1C variant and V-gene and J-gene trimming of TCR beta chains was found in a later genetic analysis and replicated in an independent cohort. Some IMGT-functional V segments, including TRBV6-2 and TRBV6-3, could not be told apart with the 87-base-pair reads, so those segments were excluded. When HLA alleles, especially DR and DQ, strongly co-occurred, attributing TCR associations to individual alleles was difficult.

Libraries were constructed by the immunoSEQ multiplex PCR assay. For the multiplex PCR, a mixture combining 60 forward primers for TCR Vbeta segments and 13 reverse primers for TCR Jbeta segments was used. The CDR3 region of rearranged TCR beta genes was amplified from genomic DNA by a multiplex PCR assay. Amplified TCR beta libraries were sequenced as 87-base-pair reads on the Illumina HiSeq System. Under the source paper's analysis protocol: In a later analysis, tens of millions of unique TCR beta chains were counted across the 650 to 750 repertoires, and about 10 million of these chains were shared by at least two donors. Raw reads were error-corrected and collapsed into unique sequences with a nearest-neighbor algorithm that merged closely related sequences to remove PCR and sequencing errors. Alignment of CDR3 sequences to IMGT reference sequences was used to assign V, D and J gene segments. For a sequence to be retained, a match of at least six nucleotides to both a V gene segment and a J gene segment was required. A rearrangement counted as productive if the CDR3 had no stop codons and remained in frame with V and J, and every other rearrangement counted as non-productive. CDR3 was defined by IMGT convention, running from the second conserved V-encoded cysteine to the conserved J-encoded phenylalanine. In an earlier analysis of more than 550 of the donors, sequences lacking an unambiguous match to a single V gene segment were excluded. An earlier analysis of roughly 590 of the donors called V segments functional above 56.7% productive rearrangements and segregating when the between-donor standard deviation exceeded 5%. A statistical classification framework was developed to diagnose cytomegalovirus status using the catalog of TCR beta chain sequences. A later analysis assigned V and J genes by comparing TCR nucleotide sequences with IMGT/GENE-DB human TR gene sequences. A later analysis assigned CDR3 sequences and most-parsimonious VDJ recombination scenarios with the TCRdist pipeline. A later analysis defined each TCR beta chain by its CDR3 amino acid sequence plus V-gene family, and excluded reads lacking a unique V-gene family. To address suspected cross-contamination and a sequencing artifact, a later analysis removed 592 highly shared, low-generation-probability nucleotide sequences. In a later analysis, a clonal expansion index was calculated for each public chain from normalized within-repertoire ranks of inferred template counts. A later analysis computed generation probabilities with a VDJ recombination model fitted to out-of-frame rearrangements, and checked the results against IGoR. Hypergeometric tests were used in a later analysis to score TCR-TCR, TCR-HLA and TCR-CMV co-occurrence, with a repertoire-size bias correction applied to the TCR pairs. A later analysis estimated false discovery rates by permuting HLA or CMV assignments 20 times. A later analysis grouped co-occurring TCRs with DBSCAN, adding TCRdist sequence similarity when clustering within HLA-allele-positive subsets. Repertoires with fewer than 30,000 or more than 120,000 public chains were left out of co-occurrence clustering, as were a few repertoires with anomalous nucleotide sharing. TCRdb obtained this table from immuneACCESS and retained in-frame rearrangements with V and J assigned. These tables miss some clones; where compared with another copy, unresolved V genes account for less than half of the shortfall, and the remainder is unexplained. That table gives V, J and clone size, and the DNA gave D and trimming. The sample yields about 220,000 clones; approximately 70% were counted once. The ten largest clones add up to 1.5% to 2% of the sample.

The cohort was made up of 666 healthy bone marrow donors. At the time of sampling, all cohort members were nominally healthy, though unrecorded immune exposures were likely present. The donor tested CMV seronegative and was one of the 352 seronegative cohort members. A peripheral blood sample was collected from each donor, and TCR beta sequencing was performed on peripheral blood mononuclear cells. The Qiagen DNeasy Blood Extraction Kit was used to extract genomic DNA from the blood cell samples. Concerning this clone itself: Its antigen remains undetermined. No base quality values were provided; no much bigger clone lies one nucleotide off.

From the cysteine through the phenylalanine, the CDR3 covers 15 amino acids. Only the CDR3 part of the read is kept: 45 bases, read in frame from the first base. The germline V gene sets CDR1 to SGDLS and CDR2 to YYNGEE. Germline trimming: 3 bases from V, 8 bases from J; junction bases outside gene matches: 8. The sequenced sample was PBMCs. The sequence came from a woman in her 30s in good health and CMV-seronegative. The receptor chain draws on TRBV9 and TRBJ1-4; 9 nucleotides in the junction match TRBD1. The DNA sequence is as follows: TGTGCCAGCAGCGGAGGGACAGGGCTACAGGAAAAACTGTTTTTT. Its product reads: CASSGGTGLQEKLFF.